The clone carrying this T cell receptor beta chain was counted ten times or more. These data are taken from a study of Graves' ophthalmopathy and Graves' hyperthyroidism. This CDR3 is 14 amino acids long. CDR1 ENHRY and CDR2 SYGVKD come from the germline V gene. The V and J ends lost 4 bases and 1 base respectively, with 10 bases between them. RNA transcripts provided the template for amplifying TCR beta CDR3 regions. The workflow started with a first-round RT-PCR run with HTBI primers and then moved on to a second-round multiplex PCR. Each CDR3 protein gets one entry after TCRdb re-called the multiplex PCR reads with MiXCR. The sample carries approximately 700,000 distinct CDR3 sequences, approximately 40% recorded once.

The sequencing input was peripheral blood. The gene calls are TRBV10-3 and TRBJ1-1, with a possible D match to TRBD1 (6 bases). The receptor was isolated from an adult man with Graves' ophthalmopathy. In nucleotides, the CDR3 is TGTGCCATCAGTGCGGGGGCGGAGAACACTGAAGCTTTCTTT. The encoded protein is CAISAGAENTEAFF.